The text below deals with one T cell receptor (beta chain). There is no known antigen for this receptor. No quality values exist for individual bases; no much larger clone is one base distant. This record belongs to a study of cytomegalovirus exposure and HLA in healthy donors (TCRdb year 2017). In terms of the full investigation: An earlier analysis of some 550 of the donors reported approximately 270 Gb of sequence data and roughly 100 million unique TCR beta sequences from some 180 million T cells. In a later analysis, previously published TCR beta repertoires from 666 donors were re-analyzed and high-resolution HLA genotyping was added so that TCR occurrence patterns could be studied. In addition to the first cohort of 666 subjects, a separate validation cohort of 120 different subjects was used. About 280 gigabases of sequencing data and 70 million to 95 million unique TCR sequences made up an early release that covered approximately 650 HLA-typed donors. A later genetic analysis took genome-wide SNP genotypes for about 65% of the roughly 670 donors and used that subset as a discovery cohort. Rather than drawing on any new phenotypic data, the later analysis identified candidate immune exposures from TCR beta sequences and the way those sequences occurred across donors. Of the roughly 400 genotyped donors, 81% were placed in the genetic ancestry cluster associated with self-reported Caucasian donors. Across 398 genotyped donors of the cohort, an average of about 240,000 unique TCR beta nucleotide sequences per donor were sequenced, and around 19% of those sequences were non-productive. Using immunosequencing, the study profiled T cell repertoires from fewer than 700 subjects and related those repertoires to cytomegalovirus serostatus. The study aimed to test whether cataloging public T cell receptors could reveal signatures of past pathogen exposure. The number of donors typed differed by locus, with about 629-640 for A, B, C, DRB1 and DQB1, roughly 520 for DQA1, 600 to 610 for DPA1, and under 490 for DPB1. Donor age, sex, ethnicity and CMV serostatus were compiled together with the repertoire data. Every repertoire in the discovery cohort had been generated on one and the same sequencing platform. A handful of DR-DQ haplotypes were handled as single units for association and clustering because linkage in the cohort was strong. High-throughput TCR immunosequencing, statistical association of individual TCRs with disease status, and machine learning were combined to predict cytomegalovirus infection status. An earlier analysis of 587 of the donors used high-throughput TCR beta sequencing to judge whether each TCR beta V gene segment behaved as functional or pseudogenic. Class I and class II HLA loci were covered by the typing at four-digit resolution.

V lost 3 bases and J lost 3 bases; the stretch between them is 12 bases long. The CDR3 runs 14 residues from the cysteine to the phenylalanine. The CDR3 DNA has 42 bases and is translated from base 1. The germline V gene (reference sequence) yields MNHEY for CDR1 and SMNVEV for CDR2. The library relied on the immunoSEQ multiplex PCR assay. For the multiplex PCR, a mixture combining 60 forward primers for TCR Vbeta segments and 13 reverse primers for TCR Jbeta segments was used. The CDR3 region of rearranged TCR beta genes was amplified from genomic DNA by a multiplex PCR assay. On the Illumina HiSeq System, the amplified TCR beta libraries were sequenced as 87-base-pair reads. In the paper's pipeline: Across the 670 or so repertoires, a later analysis counted 60 million to 90 million unique TCR beta chains, about 10 million of which were shared by at least two donors. To remove PCR and sequencing errors, raw reads were error-corrected and collapsed into unique sequences using a nearest-neighbor algorithm that merged closely related sequences. Alignment of CDR3 sequences to IMGT reference sequences was used to assign V, D and J gene segments. For a sequence to be retained, at least a six-nucleotide match to both a V gene segment and a J gene segment was required. A rearrangement was called productive if the CDR3 had no stop codons and remained in frame with V and J, and every other rearrangement was called non-productive. Following IMGT convention, CDR3 was defined as the stretch from the second conserved V-encoded cysteine to the conserved J-encoded phenylalanine. The earlier analysis of about 610 of the donors excluded sequences that lacked an unambiguous match to a single V gene segment. In an earlier analysis of 587 of the donors, V segments were called functional above 56.7% productive rearrangements and were called segregating when the between-donor standard deviation exceeded 5%. A statistical classification framework was developed to diagnose cytomegalovirus status using the catalog of TCR beta chain sequences. In a later analysis, V and J genes were assigned by comparing TCR nucleotide sequences against IMGT/GENE-DB human TR gene sequences. Using the TCRdist pipeline, a later analysis assigned CDR3 sequences along with most-parsimonious VDJ recombination scenarios. In a later analysis, each TCR beta chain was defined by its CDR3 amino acid sequence together with its V-gene family, and reads without a unique V-gene family were excluded. In a later analysis, fewer than 600 highly shared, low-generation-probability nucleotide sequences were removed to address suspected cross-contamination and a sequencing artifact. A later analysis calculated a clonal expansion index for each public chain from normalized within-repertoire ranks of inferred template counts. Generation probabilities in a later analysis came from a VDJ recombination model fitted to out-of-frame rearrangements, and those results were checked against IGoR. In a later analysis, hypergeometric tests were used to score TCR-TCR, TCR-HLA and TCR-CMV co-occurrence, with a repertoire-size bias correction applied to TCR pairs. A later analysis estimated false discovery rates by permuting HLA or CMV assignments 20 times. In a later analysis, co-occurring TCRs were grouped using DBSCAN, and TCRdist sequence similarity was added for clustering within HLA-allele-positive subsets. Repertoires with fewer than 30,000 or more than 120,000 public chains were left out of co-occurrence clustering, as were four to six repertoires with anomalous nucleotide sharing. TCRdb provides this immuneACCESS table in a form limited to in-frame rearrangements. Some clones are lacking; in checked studies, under half of them reflect an unresolved V gene, and why the rest are absent is not known. V, J and clone size are taken as reported in that table, and D and trimming were inferred from the DNA itself. This sample is represented by over 150,000 clones; roughly 65% of them were singletons. The ten largest clones add up to around 4.5% of the sample.

The cohort was made up of roughly 670 healthy bone marrow donors. At the time of sampling, all cohort members were nominally healthy, though unrecorded immune exposures were likely present. The donor tested CMV seropositive, placing the donor among the 289 seropositive members of the cohort. A peripheral blood sample was collected from each donor, and TCR beta sequencing was performed on peripheral blood mononuclear cells. Genomic DNA extraction from the blood cell samples was performed with the Qiagen DNeasy Blood Extraction Kit. Study-level results and caveats: At a false discovery rate of 0.05, a later analysis linked some 18,000 TCR beta sequences to specific HLA alleles. Around 16 rarely observed V segments, including chromosome 9 orphons, were excluded from the earlier analysis of approximately 500 of the donors because counts were too low. A later analysis found that HLA-associated TCR beta chains were more clonally expanded and had lower generation probabilities than equally common non-associated chains. A later genetic analysis associated a missense DCLRE1C variant with V-gene and J-gene trimming of TCR beta chains, and an independent cohort replicated the association. Presence/absence analyses assumed roughly uniform sequencing depth across donors, an assumption that may not hold. A further reported finding was that TCR beta sequences accurately predicted the HLA-A and HLA-B alleles for most subjects in the first cohort. Some IMGT-functional V segments, including TRBV6-2 and TRBV6-3, could not be told apart with the 87-base-pair reads, so those segments were excluded. In vitro tests confirmed that a few of the cytomegalovirus-associated TCR beta chains recognize cytomegalovirus antigens. The sequencing pipeline was judged likely to have produced a cluster of highly shared sequence variants as a technical artifact. Only TCR beta chains were sequenced in this cohort, and the absence of alpha or paired-chain data limited detectable features. When HLA alleles, especially DR and DQ, strongly co-occurred, attributing TCR associations to individual alleles was difficult. In a later analysis, the rate of TCR association differed among HLA loci, with DRB1 alleles having the most associated TCRs and HLA-C alleles having the fewest. According to a later analysis, most CMV-associated TCR beta chains appeared to be HLA-restricted, and the HLA associations seemed to be driven largely by CMV exposure. Most TCR sequences were observed very rarely across donors, whereas some public TCRs were present in many individuals. Broadly in line with IMGT annotations, most TCR beta V segments showed up in productive rearrangements about 87% or about 30% of the time in an earlier analysis of several hundred of the donors. A total of 150 to 200 TCR beta chains were listed by the study as associated with cytomegalovirus. A later genetic analysis reported fewer N-insertions in productive TCRs among donors in an Asian-associated ancestry cluster than the approximately 700-donor mean. The only immune exposure information available for the cohort was CMV serostatus. A later analysis reported that several top co-occurrence clusters appeared linked to parvovirus B19, influenza, CMV and Epstein-Barr virus. Linkage disequilibrium might explain the correlated functional status among segregating V segments, but an unknown experimental factor could not be ruled out. In both the original and validation cohorts, the classifier was reported to diagnose cytomegalovirus status with high specificity and sensitivity. Because some donors lacked HLA typing at each locus, the association tests relied only on the typed subset. The authors suggested that the approach could potentially be generalized to other disease states and immunological phenotypes.

Input material: PBMCs. In this chain, TRBV27 is recombined with TRBJ2-7; no D gene is confidently identified. This TCR was recovered from a young woman in good health and CMV-seropositive. Read as DNA, the sequence is TGTGCCAGCAGTTTTAGGCAGGTAGGCTACGAGCAGTACTTC. Translation gives CASSFRQVGYEQYF.